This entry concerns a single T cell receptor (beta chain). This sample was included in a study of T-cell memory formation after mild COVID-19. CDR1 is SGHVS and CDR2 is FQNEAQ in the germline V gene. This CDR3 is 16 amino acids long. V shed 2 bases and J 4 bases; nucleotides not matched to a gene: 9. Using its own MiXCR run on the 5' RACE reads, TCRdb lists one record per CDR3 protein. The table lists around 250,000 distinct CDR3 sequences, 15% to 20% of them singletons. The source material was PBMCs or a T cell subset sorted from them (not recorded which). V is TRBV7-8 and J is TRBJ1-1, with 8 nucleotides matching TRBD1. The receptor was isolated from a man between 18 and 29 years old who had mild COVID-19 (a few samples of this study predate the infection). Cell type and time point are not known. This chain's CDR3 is CASSLWTGRSSTEAFF. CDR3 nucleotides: TGTGCCAGCAGCTTATGGACAGGGCGCAGTAGCACTGAAGCTTTCTTT.